Below, 13 T cell receptor beta chains from the same sample are listed, as sequenced in a study of a mutant IDH1 vaccine in newly diagnosed glioma. This table comes from immunoSEQ multiplex PCR, and its TCRdb copy is limited to in-frame clones, with some not included. The sample includes some 60,000 clones, about 87% of them seen just once. No antigen has been assigned to these receptors. Time point given: week 23, last vaccination. The study gave 300 ug of mutant IDH1 20-mer peptide per vaccine dose, with topical imiquimod. The specimen was PBMCs, collected from a glioma patient whose treatment included an IDH1 peptide vaccine. These receptors originate from a middle-aged man with glioma.

The V and J genes are TRBV5-5 and TRBJ2-6; no definite D call. This CDR3 is built from 17 residues. CDR1 and CDR2 (germline): SGHKS, YYEKEE (reference sequence). Trimming took 0 bases from V and 1 from J, leaving 11 bases between them. The CDR3 spells CASSLGHGRSGANVLTF. The CDR3 nucleotides are TGTGCCAGCAGCTTGGGACACGGGCGGTCTGGGGCCAACGTCCTGACTTTC.

This clone was observed a single time. The chain combines TRBV19 with TRBJ1-2; 10 bases match TRBD1. The CDR3 consists of 16 residues. Germline V gives CDR1 LNHDA, CDR2 SQIVND (reference sequence). Germline trimming cut 7 bases from V and 4 bases from J; bases unmatched to any gene: 12. The CDR3: CASTPLTGTGVYGYTF. The CDR3 bases are TGTGCCAGTACTCCCCTCACCGGGACAGGGGTCTATGGCTACACCTTC.

This chain joins TRBV7-3 and TRBJ2-1; D is perhaps TRBD1 (6 bases). The CDR3 sequence is 11 residues long. V lost 6 bases and J lost 16, with 16 bases in between. The V gene's germline CDR1 is SGHTA and CDR2 FQGTGA. The CDR3 loop is CASRPVLRGFF. The CDR3 region has the DNA TGTGCCAGCAGACCGGTACTCAGGGGTTTCTTC.

This chain joins TRBV5-1 and TRBJ2-1; D possibly matches TRBD1 or TRBD2 (6 bases each). V lost 0 bases and J 12 bases, leaving 19 bases between the germline ends. Germline CDR1 is SGHRS and CDR2 is YFSETQ. CDR3 length: 15 residues. Here the CDR3 DNA reads TGCGCCAGCAGCTTGGCCGGGGGCGGGGTAGGAGGGCAGTTCTTC. Translation: CASSLAGGGVGGQFF. The full variable domain, with the rest looked up from reference TRBV5-1 and TRBJ2-1, is KAGVTQTPRYLIKTRGQQVTLSCSPISGHRSVSWYQQTPGQGLQFLFEYFSETQRNKGNFPGRFSGRQFSNSRSEMNVSTLELGDSALYLCASSLAGGGVGGQFFGPGTRLTVL.

This chain links TRBV6-6 with TRBJ2-7; 8 bases fit TRBD1. With 5 bases clipped from V and 3 bases from J, the junction kept 0 bases outside the gene matches. This CDR3 contains 12 residues. Looked up from germline, CDR1 is MNHNY and CDR2 is SVGAGI (reference sequence). In nucleotides, the CDR3 is TGTGCCAGCAGTGACAGGGGCTACGAGCAGTACTTC. Amino acid sequence: CASSDRGYEQYF.

Here the CDR3 DNA reads TGTGCCGGACAGAGCCGTTCCACCTACGAGCAGTACTTC. This codes for CAGQSRSTYEQYF. The chain links TRBV6-4 to TRBJ2-7, with D possibly TRBD1 on 6 matching bases. This CDR3 spans 13 amino acids. Looked up from germline, CDR1 is MRHNA and CDR2 is SNTAGT. Deletions cut 11 bases from V and 2 bases from J, with 16 bases between.

The V and J genes are TRBV5-4 and TRBJ1-3, with 10 bases aligning to TRBD1. V was clipped by 2 bases and J by 2 bases; unmatched bases: 4. This CDR3 has 16 amino acids. CDR1 is SGHNT and CDR2 is YYREEE in the germline V gene (reference sequence). The DNA for the CDR3 is TGTGCCAGCAGCTTCCGGGACAGGGGAGCTGGAAACACCATATATTTT. Its protein is CASSFRDRGAGNTIYF. The full variable domain, its missing parts supplied by reference TRBV5-4 and TRBJ1-3, is ETGVTQSPTHLIKTRGQQVTLRCSSQSGHNTVSWYQQALGQGPQFIFQYYREEENGRGNFPPRFSGLQFPNYSSELNVNALELDDSALYLCASSFRDRGAGNTIYFGEGSWLTVV.

CDR3 bases: TGTGCCAGCACGACGGGACAGATTAAACTGTTTTTT. This sequence encodes CASTTGQIKLFF. The V call is TRBV2, the J call TRBJ1-4, with TRBD1 matching over 7 bases. There are 12 residues in the CDR3. Germline values: CDR1 SNHLY, CDR2 FYNNEI. J gave up 11 bases and V 7 bases, and 7 bases lay outside the gene matches.

CDR3 loop: CASRLDRVNEKLFF. The CDR3 DNA follows: TGTGCCAGCAGACTAGACAGGGTTAATGAAAAACTGTTTTTT. This rearrangement joins TRBV28 to TRBJ1-4; 7 nucleotides agree with TRBD1. The germline CDR1 and CDR2 sequences are MDHEN and SYDVKM. The CDR3 runs 14 residues. The V segment lost 6 bases and the J segment 4 bases; nucleotides outside the gene matches: 5.

The chain couples TRBV5-1 to TRBJ2-1; TRBD1 or TRBD2 may be the D gene (5 bases each). Germline CDR1 SGHRS, CDR2 YFSETQ. This CDR3 is built from 14 residues. V dropped 0 bases and J dropped 9 bases, with 13 bases sitting between them. DNA of the CDR3: TGCGCCAGCAGCTTGGCCCAACCGGGACGTGAGCAGTTCTTC. Residues: CASSLAQPGREQFF. The full variable domain, in which reference TRBV5-1 and TRBJ2-1 provide the parts outside the CDR3, is KAGVTQTPRYLIKTRGQQVTLSCSPISGHRSVSWYQQTPGQGLQFLFEYFSETQRNKGNFPGRFSGRQFSNSRSEMNVSTLELGDSALYLCASSLAQPGREQFFGPGTRLTVL.

The rearrangement uses TRBV6-5 and TRBJ2-3; 9 bases line up with TRBD2. This CDR3 is built from 16 residues. V was pared by 0 bases and J by 11 bases, with 12 bases of the junction left unmatched. Per germline, CDR1 MNHEY and CDR2 SVGAGI. The CDR3 DNA reads TGTGCCAGCAGTTACTCAGCAACTAGCGGGCTTACTGAGCAGTATTTT. This translates into CASSYSATSGLTEQYF.

The CDR3 coding sequence is TGTGCCAGCGGTACCTACGAGCAGTACTTC. Its protein is CASGTYEQYF. The chain is built from TRBV21-1 and TRBJ2-7. TRBV21-1 constitutes a pseudogene. The CDR3 is 10 residues long.

The gene calls are TRBV5-1 and TRBJ2-1; the D gene is possibly TRBD2 (6 bases). The CDR3 is 16 amino acids. V shed 2 bases and J shed 4 bases, with 16 bases lying between them. Germline V CDR1 and CDR2: SGHRS, YFSETQ. The CDR3 loop is CASSLNQGGTYNEQFF. CDR3 DNA sequence: TGCGCCAGCAGCTTAAATCAGGGTGGGACTTACAATGAGCAGTTCTTC.